This T cell receptor (beta chain) was recorded in a study of blood T cell repertoires in COVID-19. Trimming shortened V by 0 bases and J by 7 bases, and 9 bases separated the two germline ends. The CDR3 sequence is 13 residues long. Per the germline V gene, CDR1 is SGHTA and CDR2 is FQGTGA. Under the authors' procedure: Reference gene primer amplification in the assay estimated nucleated cell counts. Data came from immunoSEQ multiplex PCR; TCRdb stores just in-frame clones and leaves some out. V, J and clone size derive from that table, while D and trimming were established from the DNA sequence. The data show about 59,000 clones, approximately 80% seen once.

The sequence derives from a man older than 75 with acute or convalescent COVID-19. The chain joins TRBV7-3 to TRBJ2-5, with D uncertain. Material for sequencing was peripheral blood. DNA of the CDR3: TGTGCCAGCAGCTTAACCCAAGTCGGGACCCAGTACTTC. It is translated as CASSLTQVGTQYF.